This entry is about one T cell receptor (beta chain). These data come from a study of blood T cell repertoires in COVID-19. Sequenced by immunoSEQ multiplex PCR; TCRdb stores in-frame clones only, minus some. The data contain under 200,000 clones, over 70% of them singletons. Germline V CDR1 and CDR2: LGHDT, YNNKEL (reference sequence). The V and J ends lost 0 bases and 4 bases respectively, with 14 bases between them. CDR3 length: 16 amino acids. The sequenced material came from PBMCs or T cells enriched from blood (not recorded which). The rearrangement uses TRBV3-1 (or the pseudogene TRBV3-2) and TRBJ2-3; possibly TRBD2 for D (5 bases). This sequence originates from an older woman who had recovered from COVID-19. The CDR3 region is CASSQDVPWGADTQYF. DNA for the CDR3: TGTGCCAGCAGCCAAGATGTACCGTGGGGAGCAGATACGCAGTATTTT.